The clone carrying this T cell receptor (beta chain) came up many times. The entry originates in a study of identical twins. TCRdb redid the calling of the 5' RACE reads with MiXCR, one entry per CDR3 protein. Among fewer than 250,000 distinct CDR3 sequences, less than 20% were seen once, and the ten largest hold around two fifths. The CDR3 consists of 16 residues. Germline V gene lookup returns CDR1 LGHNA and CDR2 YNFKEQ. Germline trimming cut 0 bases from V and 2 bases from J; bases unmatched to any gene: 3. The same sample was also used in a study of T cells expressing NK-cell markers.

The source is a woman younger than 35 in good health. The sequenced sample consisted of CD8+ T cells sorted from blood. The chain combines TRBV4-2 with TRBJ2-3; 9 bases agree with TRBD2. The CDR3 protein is CASSQDRGGATDTQYF. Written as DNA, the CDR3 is TGTGCCAGCAGCCAAGATCGCGGGGGGGCCACAGATACGCAGTATTTT.